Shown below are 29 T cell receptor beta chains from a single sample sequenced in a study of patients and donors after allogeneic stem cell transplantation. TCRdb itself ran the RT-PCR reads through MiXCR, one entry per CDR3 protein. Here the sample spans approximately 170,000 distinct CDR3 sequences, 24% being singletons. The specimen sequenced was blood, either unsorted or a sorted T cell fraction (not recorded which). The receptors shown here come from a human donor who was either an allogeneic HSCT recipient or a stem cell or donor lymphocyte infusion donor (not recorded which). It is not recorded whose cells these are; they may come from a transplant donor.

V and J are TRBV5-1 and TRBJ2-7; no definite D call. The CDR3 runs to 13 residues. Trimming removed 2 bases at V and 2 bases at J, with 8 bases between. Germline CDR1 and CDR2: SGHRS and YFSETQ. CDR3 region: CASSFDLAYEQYF. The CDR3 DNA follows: TGCGCCAGCAGCTTTGATCTAGCCTACGAGCAGTACTTC.

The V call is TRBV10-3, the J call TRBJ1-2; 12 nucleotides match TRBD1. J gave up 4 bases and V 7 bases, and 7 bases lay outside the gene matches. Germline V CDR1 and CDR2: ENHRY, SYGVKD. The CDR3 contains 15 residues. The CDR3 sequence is CAITGGTGGVYGYTF. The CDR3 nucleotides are TGTGCCATCACCGGAGGGACAGGGGGCGTCTATGGCTACACCTTC.

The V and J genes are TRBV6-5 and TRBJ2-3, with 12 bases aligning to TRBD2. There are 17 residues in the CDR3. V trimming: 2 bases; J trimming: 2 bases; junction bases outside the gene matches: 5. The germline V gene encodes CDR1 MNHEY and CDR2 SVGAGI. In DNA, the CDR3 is TGTGCCAGCAGTTACCGGACTAGCGGGGCGTCCACAGATACGCAGTATTTT. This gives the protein CASSYRTSGASTDTQYF.

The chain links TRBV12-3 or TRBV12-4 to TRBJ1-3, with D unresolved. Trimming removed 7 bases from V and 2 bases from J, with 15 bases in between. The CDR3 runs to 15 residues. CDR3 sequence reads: CASTLAYGPGNTIYF. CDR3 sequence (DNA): TGTGCCAGCACCCTCGCGTATGGACCTGGAAACACCATATATTTT.

CDR3 in amino acids: CASSLTDSGSYEQYF. For the CDR3, the DNA is TGCGCCAGCAGCTTGACGGACAGCGGCTCCTACGAGCAGTACTTC. The chain couples TRBV5-1 to TRBJ2-7; the D gene is possibly TRBD1 (6 bases). Trimming removed 1 base at V and 0 bases at J, with 11 bases between. The CDR3 runs to 15 residues. Germline V gives CDR1 SGHRS, CDR2 YFSETQ.

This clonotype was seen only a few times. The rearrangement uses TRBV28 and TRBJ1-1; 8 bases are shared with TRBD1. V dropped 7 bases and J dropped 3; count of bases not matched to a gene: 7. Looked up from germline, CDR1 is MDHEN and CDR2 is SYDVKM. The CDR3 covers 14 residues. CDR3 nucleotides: TGTGCCAGCATCGAACAGGGGGGGGACACTGAAGCTTTCTTT. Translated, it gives CASIEQGGDTEAFF.

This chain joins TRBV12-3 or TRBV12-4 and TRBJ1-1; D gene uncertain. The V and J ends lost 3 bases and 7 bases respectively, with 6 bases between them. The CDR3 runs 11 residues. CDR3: CASSFSVEAFF. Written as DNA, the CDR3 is TGTGCCAGCAGTTTTTCGGTTGAAGCTTTCTTT.

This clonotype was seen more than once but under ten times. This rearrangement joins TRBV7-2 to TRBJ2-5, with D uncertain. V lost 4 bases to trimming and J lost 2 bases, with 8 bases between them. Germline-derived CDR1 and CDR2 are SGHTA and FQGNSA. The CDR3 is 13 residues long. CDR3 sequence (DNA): TGTGCCAGCAGCTCCCTCCGTCAAGAGACCCAGTACTTC. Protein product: CASSSLRQETQYF. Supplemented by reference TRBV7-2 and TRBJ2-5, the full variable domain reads GAGVSQSPSNKVTEKGKDVELRCDPISGHTALYWYRQSLGQGLEFLIYFQGNSAPDKSGLPSDRFSAERTGGSVSTLTIQRTQQEDSAVYLCASSSLRQETQYFGPGTRLLVL.

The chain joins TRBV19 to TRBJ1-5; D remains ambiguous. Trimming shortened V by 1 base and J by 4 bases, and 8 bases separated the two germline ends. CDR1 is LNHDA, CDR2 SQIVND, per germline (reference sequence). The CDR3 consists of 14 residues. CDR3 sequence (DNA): TGTGCCAGTAGTATAGGGAACAGTAATCAGCCCCAGCATTTT. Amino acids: CASSIGNSNQPQHF.

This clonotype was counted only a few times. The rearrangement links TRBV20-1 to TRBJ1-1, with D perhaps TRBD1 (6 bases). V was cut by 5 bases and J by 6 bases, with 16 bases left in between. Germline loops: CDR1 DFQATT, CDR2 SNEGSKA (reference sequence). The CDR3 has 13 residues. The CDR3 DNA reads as TGCAGTGCTCCTACAGGGCAGAGGCCTGAAGCTTTCTTT. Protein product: CSAPTGQRPEAFF.

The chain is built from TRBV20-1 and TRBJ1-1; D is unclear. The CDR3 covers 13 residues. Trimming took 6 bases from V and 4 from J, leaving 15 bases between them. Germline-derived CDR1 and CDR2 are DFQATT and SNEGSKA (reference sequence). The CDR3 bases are TGCAGTGCGACCAGACCAACGGGCACTGAAGCTTTCTTT. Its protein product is CSATRPTGTEAFF.

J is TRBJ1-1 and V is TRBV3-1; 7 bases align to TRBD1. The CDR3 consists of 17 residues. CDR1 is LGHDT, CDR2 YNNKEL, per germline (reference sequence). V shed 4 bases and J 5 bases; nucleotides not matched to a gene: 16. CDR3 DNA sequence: TGTGCCAGCAGCCCCCGGGACAGCCTTTTAACGAGGACTGAAGCTTTCTTT. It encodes CASSPRDSLLTRTEAFF.

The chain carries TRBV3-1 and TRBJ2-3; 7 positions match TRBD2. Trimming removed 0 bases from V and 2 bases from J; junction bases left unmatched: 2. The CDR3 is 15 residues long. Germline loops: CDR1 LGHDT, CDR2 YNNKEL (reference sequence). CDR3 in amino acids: CASSQELAATDTQYF. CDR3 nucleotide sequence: TGTGCCAGCAGCCAAGAGCTAGCGGCCACAGATACGCAGTATTTT.

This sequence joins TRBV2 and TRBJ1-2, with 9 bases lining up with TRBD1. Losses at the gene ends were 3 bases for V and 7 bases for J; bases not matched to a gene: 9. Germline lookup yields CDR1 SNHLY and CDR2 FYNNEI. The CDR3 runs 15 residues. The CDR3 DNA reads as TGTGCCAGCAGTGAGTGGGACAGGGTATCGAGTGGCTACACCTTC. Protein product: CASSEWDRVSSGYTF.

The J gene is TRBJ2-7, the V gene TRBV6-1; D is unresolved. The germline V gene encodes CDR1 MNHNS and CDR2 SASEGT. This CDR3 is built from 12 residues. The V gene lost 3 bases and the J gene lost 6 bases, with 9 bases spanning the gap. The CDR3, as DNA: TGTGCCAGCAGTGAGGCCGCACTCGAGCAGTACTTC. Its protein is CASSEAALEQYF.

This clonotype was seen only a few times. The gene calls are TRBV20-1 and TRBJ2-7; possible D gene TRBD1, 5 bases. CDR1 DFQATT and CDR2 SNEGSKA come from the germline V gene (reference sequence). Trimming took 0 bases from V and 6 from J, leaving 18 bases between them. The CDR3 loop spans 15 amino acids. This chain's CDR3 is CSARDPTVSLLEQYF. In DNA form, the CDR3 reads TGCAGTGCTAGAGATCCGACAGTCTCCCTCCTCGAGCAGTACTTC.

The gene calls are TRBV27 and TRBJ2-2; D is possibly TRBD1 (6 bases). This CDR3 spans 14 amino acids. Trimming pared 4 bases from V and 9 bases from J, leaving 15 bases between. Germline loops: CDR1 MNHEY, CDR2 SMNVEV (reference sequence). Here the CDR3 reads CASSSGQPYRELFF. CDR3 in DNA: TGTGCCAGCAGTTCGGGACAACCGTATAGGGAGCTGTTTTTT.

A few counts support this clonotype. DNA of the CDR3: TGCGCCAGCAGCTTGGGACTAGCGGGGGGGCCTTATCAAGAGACCCAGTACTTC. Its translation is CASSLGLAGGPYQETQYF. The rearrangement joins TRBV5-1 to TRBJ2-5, with 14 nucleotides matching TRBD2. V shed 0 bases, J shed 2 bases, and the junction held 6 bases outside the gene matches. The CDR3 is made up of 18 amino acids. CDR1 and CDR2 from the germline V gene are SGHRS and YFSETQ.

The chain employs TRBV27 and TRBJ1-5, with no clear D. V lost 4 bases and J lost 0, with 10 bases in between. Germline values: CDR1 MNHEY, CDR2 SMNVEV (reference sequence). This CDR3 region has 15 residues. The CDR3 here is CASSSRTVSNQPQHF. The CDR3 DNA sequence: TGTGCCAGCAGTTCCCGGACTGTTAGCAATCAGCCCCAGCATTTT.

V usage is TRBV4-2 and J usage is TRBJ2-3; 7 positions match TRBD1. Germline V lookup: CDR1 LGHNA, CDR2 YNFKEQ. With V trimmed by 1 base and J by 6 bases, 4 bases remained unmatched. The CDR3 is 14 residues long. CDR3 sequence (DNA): TGTGCCAGCAGCCAAGTTAGGGGGCTGGATACGCAGTATTTT. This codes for CASSQVRGLDTQYF.

The CDR3 loop is CASSLETAVRVYNEQFF. The CDR3 coding sequence is TGTGCCAGCAGCTTAGAAACAGCAGTAAGGGTATACAATGAGCAGTTCTTC. The chain couples TRBV7-2 to TRBJ2-1, with D hard to call. The ends were cut back, 1 base at V and 4 bases at J, with 17 bases in the middle. Germline lookup yields CDR1 SGHTA and CDR2 FQGNSA. The CDR3 has 17 residues.

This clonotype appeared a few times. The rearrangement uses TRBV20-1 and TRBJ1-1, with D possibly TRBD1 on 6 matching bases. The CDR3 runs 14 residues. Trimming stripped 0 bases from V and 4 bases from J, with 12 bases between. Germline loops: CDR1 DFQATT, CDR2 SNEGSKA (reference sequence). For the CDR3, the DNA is TGCAGTGCTAGAGATCTCAGGGGTGGCACTGAAGCTTTCTTT. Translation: CSARDLRGGTEAFF.

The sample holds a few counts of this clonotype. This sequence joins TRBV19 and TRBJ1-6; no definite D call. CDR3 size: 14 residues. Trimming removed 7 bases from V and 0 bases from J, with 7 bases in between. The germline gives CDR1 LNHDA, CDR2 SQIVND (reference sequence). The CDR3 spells CASTGSSYNSPLHF. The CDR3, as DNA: TGTGCCAGTACTGGGAGCTCCTATAATTCACCCCTCCACTTT.

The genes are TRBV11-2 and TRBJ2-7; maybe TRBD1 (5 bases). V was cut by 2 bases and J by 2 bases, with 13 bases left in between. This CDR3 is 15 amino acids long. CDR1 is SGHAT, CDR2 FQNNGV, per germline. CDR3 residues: CASSLQQATTYEQYF. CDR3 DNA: TGTGCCAGCAGCTTACAACAGGCGACCACCTACGAGCAGTACTTC.

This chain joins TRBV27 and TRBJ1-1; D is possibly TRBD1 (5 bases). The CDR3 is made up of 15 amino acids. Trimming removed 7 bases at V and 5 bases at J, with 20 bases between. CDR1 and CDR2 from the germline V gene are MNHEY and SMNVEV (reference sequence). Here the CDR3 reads CASMVTGKWNTEAFF. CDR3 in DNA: TGTGCCAGCATGGTTACAGGCAAATGGAATACTGAAGCTTTCTTT.

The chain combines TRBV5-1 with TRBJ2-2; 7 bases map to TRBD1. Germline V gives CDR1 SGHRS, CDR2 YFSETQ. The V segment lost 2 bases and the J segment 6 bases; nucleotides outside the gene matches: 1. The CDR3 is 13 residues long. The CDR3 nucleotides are TGCGCCAGCAGCTTTGGACAGGCCGGGGAGCTGTTTTTT. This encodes CASSFGQAGELFF.

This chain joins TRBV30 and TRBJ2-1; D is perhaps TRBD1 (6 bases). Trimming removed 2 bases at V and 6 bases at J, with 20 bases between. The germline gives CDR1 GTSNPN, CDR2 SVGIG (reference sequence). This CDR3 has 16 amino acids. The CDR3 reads CAWSPQPRGLGNEQFF. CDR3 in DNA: TGTGCCTGGAGTCCCCAGCCCAGGGGTCTAGGCAATGAGCAGTTCTTC.

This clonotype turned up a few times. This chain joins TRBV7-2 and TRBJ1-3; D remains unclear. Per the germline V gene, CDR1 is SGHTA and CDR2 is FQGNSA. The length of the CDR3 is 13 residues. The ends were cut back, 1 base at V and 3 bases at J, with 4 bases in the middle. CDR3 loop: CASSLEFGNTIYF. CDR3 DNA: TGTGCCAGCAGCTTAGAATTTGGAAACACCATATATTTT.

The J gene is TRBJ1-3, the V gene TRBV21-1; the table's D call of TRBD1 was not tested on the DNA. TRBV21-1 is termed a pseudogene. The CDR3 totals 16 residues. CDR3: CASTPPAESSGNTIYF. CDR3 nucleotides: TGTGCCAGCACCCCCCCGGCGGAGAGCTCTGGAAACACCATATATTTT.